Given below is one T cell receptor beta chain in context. No antigen is known for it. This same CDR3 is encoded by further DNA sequences in the sample. The data stem from a study of T cell responses to AZD1222 COVID-19 vaccine. Study-wide points: Of spike-specific TCRs, nearly half reportedly target regions left unmutated in variants. Females outnumbered males among donors, who were mostly white British; clonal diversity was possibly underestimated. Dominant at 160-218 and 743-854, vaccine-associated CD4 TCRs also spanned spike.

Generated by immunoSEQ multiplex PCR, the TCRdb table keeps only in-frame clones and is missing some. The sample lists about 94,000 clones, around 87% seen once, with about 8.4% in the top ten. This clonotype originated in an adult in good health. The sequencing here drew on peripheral blood, taken on day 0 of AZD1222 vaccination.

This CDR3 reads CASGLVIFGGRGANYGYTF. In DNA form, the CDR3 reads TGTGCTAGTGGTTTGGTTATCTTTGGGGGCCGGGGGGCTAACTATGGCTACACCTTC. The chain uses TRBV12-5 and TRBJ1-2, with TRBD1 as a possible D gene (6 bases). Trimming pared 0 bases from V and 0 bases from J, leaving 20 bases between. The CDR3 has 19 residues. Germline loops: CDR1 LGHNT, CDR2 FRNRAP. Full variable domain (missing parts from reference TRBV12-5 and TRBJ1-2): DARVTQTPRHKVTEMGQEVTMRCQPILGHNTVFWYRQTMMQGLELLAYFRNRAPLDDSGMPKDRFSAEMPDATLATLKIQPSEPRDSAVYFCASGLVIFGGRGANYGYTFGSGTRLTVV.